This TCR beta chain was captured by sequencing in a study of T cell responses to AZD1222 COVID-19 vaccine. This table comes from immunoSEQ multiplex PCR, and its TCRdb copy is limited to in-frame clones, with some not included. The table records fewer than 90,000 clones, about 82% of them present only once. This TCR was sampled from an adult who received the AZD1222 COVID-19 vaccine. Source: peripheral blood, taken 28 days after the second AZD1222 dose.

The CDR3 loop is CASSHYGADEKLFF. DNA for the CDR3: TGTGCCAGCAGCCATTACGGGGCGGATGAAAAACTGTTTTTT. The chain has TRBV3-1 (or the pseudogene TRBV3-2) and TRBJ1-4; a weak D match, TRBD1 (5 bases). The ends were cut back, 3 bases at V and 6 bases at J, with 11 bases in the middle. Germline loops: CDR1 LGHDT, CDR2 YNNKEL (reference sequence). The CDR3 spans 14 residues.